This T cell receptor beta chain emerged from a study of T-cell memory formation after mild COVID-19. Overall study: TCR clusters showed largely donor specificity. Study conclusions and caveats: Mainly CM and EM harbored the contracting CD4+ clones; mainly EMRA harbored the CD8+ ones. CD4+ bias marked clones expanding day 15 to 37, unlike balanced contracting clones.

Turning to this clonotype: The antigen remains unidentified.

5'RACE primed at constant segments yielded TCR alpha and TCR beta cDNA libraries bearing sample barcodes and UMIs. Each CDR3 protein gets one entry after TCRdb re-called the 5' RACE reads with MiXCR. The sample records 75,000 to 95,000 distinct CDR3 sequences, roughly an eighth being singletons. V was shortened by 1 base and J by 5 bases, with 8 bases between the two germline ends. Germline loops: CDR1 SGHNT, CDR2 YENEEA. The CDR3 loop spans 13 amino acids. This receptor was taken from an adult woman who had mild COVID-19 (a few samples of this study predate the infection). Cell type and time point are not known. Specimen: PBMCs or a T cell subset sorted from them (not recorded which). V usage is TRBV11-3 and J usage is TRBJ1-2; D unresolved. DNA of the CDR3: TGTGCCAGCAGCTTAGCATTCGGTTATGGCTACACCTTC. Its protein is CASSLAFGYGYTF.